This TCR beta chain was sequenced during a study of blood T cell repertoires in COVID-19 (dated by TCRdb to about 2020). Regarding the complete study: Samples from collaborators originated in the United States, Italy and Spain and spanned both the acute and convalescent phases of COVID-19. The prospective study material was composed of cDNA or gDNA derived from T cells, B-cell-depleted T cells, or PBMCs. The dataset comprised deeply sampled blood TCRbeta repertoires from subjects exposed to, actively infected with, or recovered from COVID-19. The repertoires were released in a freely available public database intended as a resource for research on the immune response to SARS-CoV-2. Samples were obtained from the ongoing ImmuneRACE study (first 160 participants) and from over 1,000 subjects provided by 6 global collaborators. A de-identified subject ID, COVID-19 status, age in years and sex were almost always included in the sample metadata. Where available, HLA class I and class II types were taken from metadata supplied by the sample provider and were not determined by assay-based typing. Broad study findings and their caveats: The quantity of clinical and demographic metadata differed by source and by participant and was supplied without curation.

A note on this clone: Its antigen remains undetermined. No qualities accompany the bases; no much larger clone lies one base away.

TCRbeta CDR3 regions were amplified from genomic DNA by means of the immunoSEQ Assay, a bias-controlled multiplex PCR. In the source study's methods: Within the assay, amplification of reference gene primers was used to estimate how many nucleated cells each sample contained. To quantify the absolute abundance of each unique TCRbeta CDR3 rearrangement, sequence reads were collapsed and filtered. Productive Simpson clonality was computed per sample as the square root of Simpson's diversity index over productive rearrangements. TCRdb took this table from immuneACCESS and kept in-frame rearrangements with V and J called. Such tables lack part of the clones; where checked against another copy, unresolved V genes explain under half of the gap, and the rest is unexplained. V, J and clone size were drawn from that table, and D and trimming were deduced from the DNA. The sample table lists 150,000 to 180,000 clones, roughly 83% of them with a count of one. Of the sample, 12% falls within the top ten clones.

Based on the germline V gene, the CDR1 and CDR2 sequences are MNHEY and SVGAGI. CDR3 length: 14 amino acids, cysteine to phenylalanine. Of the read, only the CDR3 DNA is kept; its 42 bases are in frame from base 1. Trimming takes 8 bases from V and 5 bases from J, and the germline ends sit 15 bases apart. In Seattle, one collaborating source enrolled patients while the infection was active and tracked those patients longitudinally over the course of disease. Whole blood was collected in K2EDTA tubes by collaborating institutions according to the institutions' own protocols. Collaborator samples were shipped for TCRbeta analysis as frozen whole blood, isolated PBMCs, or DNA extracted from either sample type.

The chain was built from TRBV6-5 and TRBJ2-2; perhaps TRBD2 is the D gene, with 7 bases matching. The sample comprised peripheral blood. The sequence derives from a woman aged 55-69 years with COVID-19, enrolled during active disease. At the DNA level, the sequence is TGTGCCAGCGGTATAGGGGGAGGGACCGGGGAGCTGTTTTTT. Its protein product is CASGIGGGTGELFF.